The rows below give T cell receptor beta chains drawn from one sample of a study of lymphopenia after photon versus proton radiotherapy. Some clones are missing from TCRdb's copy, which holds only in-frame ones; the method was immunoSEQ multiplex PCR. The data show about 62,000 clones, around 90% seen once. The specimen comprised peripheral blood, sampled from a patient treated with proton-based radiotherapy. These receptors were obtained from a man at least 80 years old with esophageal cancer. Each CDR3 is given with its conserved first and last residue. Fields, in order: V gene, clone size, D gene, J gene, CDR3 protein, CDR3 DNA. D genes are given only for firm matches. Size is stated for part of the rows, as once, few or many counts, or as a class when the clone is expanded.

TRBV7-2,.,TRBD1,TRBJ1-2,CASSLLLSRDRDGYTF,TGTGCCAGCAGCTTACTACTATCCCGGGACAGGGATGGCTACACCTTC
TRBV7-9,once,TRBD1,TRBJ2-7,CASRRPGRTGGTYEQYF,TGTGCCAGCAGACGCCCCGGTCGGACAGGGGGCACCTACGAGCAGTACTTC
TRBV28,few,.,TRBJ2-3,CASSLEAGITDTQYF,TGTGCCAGCAGTTTAGAGGCAGGAATCACAGATACGCAGTATTTT
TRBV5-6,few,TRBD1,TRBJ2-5,CASSEQGAQETQYF,TGTGCCAGCAGCGAACAGGGGGCCCAAGAGACCCAGTACTTC
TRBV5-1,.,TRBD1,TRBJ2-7,CASSQGQATGEQYF,TGCGCCAGCAGCCAGGGACAGGCAACGGGAGAGCAGTACTTC
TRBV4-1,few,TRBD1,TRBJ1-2,CASSLWTGSNYGYTF,TGCGCCAGCAGCCTGTGGACAGGGAGTAACTATGGCTACACCTTC
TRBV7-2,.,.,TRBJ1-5,CASSPDNLSNQPQHF,TGTGCCAGCAGTCCGGACAACCTTAGCAATCAGCCCCAGCATTTT
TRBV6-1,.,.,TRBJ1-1,CASSLPGPEAFF,TGTGCCAGCAGCCTCCCGGGTCCTGAAGCTTTCTTT
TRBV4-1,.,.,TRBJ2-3,CASSQSRQVYTQYF,TGCGCCAGCAGCCAATCTAGACAGGTCTATACGCAGTATTTT
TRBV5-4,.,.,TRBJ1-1,CASSLDGQSNTEAFF,TGTGCCAGCAGCTTGGACGGACAGTCGAACACTGAAGCTTTCTTT